The table lists the clone carrying this T cell receptor (beta chain) with a count of one. This sample stems from a study of shared clonotypes between healthy human individuals. Sequencing was at deep level. This table comes from immunoSEQ multiplex PCR, and its TCRdb copy is limited to in-frame clones, with some not included. The table has some 2,100,000 clones, approximately 94% seen once. CD45RO-negative, CCR7-selected cells formed the naive CD8 fraction, which excluded terminally differentiated effector memory CD45RA+ cells. Germline-derived CDR1 and CDR2 are MDHEN and SYDVKM. V was cut by 6 bases and J by 5 bases, with 13 bases left in between. The CDR3 is 14 residues long.

What was sequenced was naive CD8+ T cells from PBMCs. This receptor was taken from a man aged 18 to 30 in good health. Some clones in this sample may be carry-over from other donors' samples. The V and J genes are TRBV28 and TRBJ2-2; D uncertain. CDR3 sequence: CASRSKTGTGELFF. CDR3 in DNA: TGTGCCAGCAGGTCCAAAACTGGTACCGGGGAGCTGTTTTTT.